Here is one TCR beta chain with its context. Its antigen is undetermined. With a J-beta primer mix and a sample-barcoded 5' primer, a second PCR ran about 7 to 12 cycles. MiXCR was run by TCRdb on the 5' RACE reads, yielding one entry per CDR3 protein. The repertoire holds over 450,000 distinct CDR3 sequences, with around 24% as singletons. The sample comes from a study of blood T cells in healthy people across ages. Study results and limitations: Long-lived donors carried more naive CD4+ cells and greater diversity than aged donors.

With 0 bases removed from V and 2 bases from J, the gap between germline ends came to 13 bases. The germline CDR1 and CDR2 sequences are DFQATT and SNEGSKA (reference sequence). CDR3 length: 15 amino acids. The sample also formed part of further work on T cells of mothers and their children.

The sequencing sample was made of blood. This TCR was sampled from a boy aged 5-17 years in good health. V gene TRBV20-1 combines with J gene TRBJ2-5; D assignment may be TRBD1 or TRBD2 (5 bases each). The CDR3 region has the DNA TGCAGTGCTAGAGATATCGGGACGACACAAGAGACCCAGTACTTC. Protein: CSARDIGTTQETQYF.